The 18 T cell receptor beta chains below were found in one sample sequenced in a study of T cells in localized non-small cell lung cancer. TCRdb keeps only in-frame clones here, not all; method: immunoSEQ multiplex PCR. Among 35,000 or so clones listed, 70% to 90% were seen once. Material: peripheral blood, obtained before any cancer treatment. The receptors shown here come from a woman between 35 and 70 years old with stage I lung adenocarcinoma.

The chain carries TRBV6-1 and TRBJ1-5; a weak D match, TRBD1 (6 bases). This CDR3 contains 15 residues. Germline V gene lookup returns CDR1 MNHNS and CDR2 SASEGT. V lost 1 base and J lost 8, with 15 bases in between. This chain's CDR3 is CASSEGPTGFEPQHF. CDR3 DNA: TGTGCCAGCAGTGAAGGCCCCACAGGGTTTGAGCCCCAGCATTTT.

This chain uses TRBV27 with TRBJ1-2; TRBD1 aligns across 8 bases. The CDR3 has 15 amino acids. CDR1 and CDR2 (germline): MNHEY, SMNVEV (reference sequence). After removal of 4 bases from V and 4 bases from J, the junction contained 8 bases not matched to a gene. CDR3 bases: TGTGCCAGCAGTTCCCAGGGGGCGCGGGGCTATGGCTACACCTTC. It is translated as CASSSQGARGYGYTF.

This sequence joins TRBV2 and TRBJ1-4; possibly TRBD1 for D (5 bases). CDR1 and CDR2 (germline): SNHLY, FYNNEI. V was trimmed by 7 bases and J by 8 bases, leaving 14 bases between them. The CDR3 covers 13 residues. The CDR3 is CASNRGKGEKLFF. The CDR3, as DNA: TGTGCCAGCAATCGGGGGAAGGGGGAAAAACTGTTTTTT.

V is TRBV21-1 and J is TRBJ1-1; TRBD1 is the table's D call, not checked against the DNA. TRBV21-1 is recorded as a pseudogene. CDR3 length: 14 residues. In DNA form, the CDR3 reads TGTGCCAGCAGCAAAAATGGACACAGGGCAAAGACTTTCTTT. The encoded protein is CASSKNGHRAKTFF.

This clone was recorded a few times. V is TRBV5-1 and J is TRBJ1-5; D might be TRBD1 (6 bases). The CDR3 consists of 15 residues. V was pared by 0 bases and J by 6 bases, with 13 bases between. CDR1 is SGHRS, CDR2 YFSETQ, per germline. The CDR3 region is CASSLEGGASQPQHF. The DNA for the CDR3 is TGCGCCAGCAGCTTGGAGGGGGGTGCATCTCAGCCCCAGCATTTT.

The chain links TRBV7-6 to TRBJ2-1; 9 nucleotides align to TRBD1. V gave up 8 bases and J gave up 9 bases; unmatched junction bases: 8. This CDR3 region has 13 residues. Germline CDR1 is SGHVS and CDR2 is FNYEAQ. The CDR3 DNA follows: TGTGCCAGCGGCTCCGGGACAGGGTTTGAGCAGTTCTTC. It is translated as CASGSGTGFEQFF.

The chain couples TRBV15 to TRBJ1-2; no clear D gene. The CDR3 loop spans 18 amino acids. The V gene lost 0 bases and the J gene lost 8 bases, with 25 bases spanning the gap. Germline V gene data show CDR1 as LNHNV and CDR2 as YYDKDF (reference sequence). CDR3: CATSRDFRDALASPGYTF. The DNA of the CDR3 is TGTGCCACCAGCAGAGATTTTAGAGACGCACTAGCTAGTCCGGGCTACACCTTC.

This rearrangement joins TRBV7-8 to TRBJ1-2, with 7 bases fitting TRBD1. The CDR3 loop spans 15 amino acids. V lost 4 bases and J lost 1; bases outside the gene matches: 6. The germline CDR1 and CDR2 sequences are SGHVS and FQNEAQ. CDR3: CASSSSGGINYGYTF. The CDR3 bases are TGTGCCAGCAGCTCCTCAGGGGGGATTAACTATGGCTACACCTTC.

The gene calls are TRBV4-1 and TRBJ2-7; 7 bases are shared with TRBD1. CDR3 size: 16 residues. Per the germline V gene, CDR1 is MGHRA and CDR2 is YSYEKL. The ends lost 0 bases at V and 4 bases at J; junction bases unmatched: 9. The CDR3 is CASSQDFGTARYEQYF. The DNA of the CDR3 is TGCGCCAGCAGCCAAGATTTCGGGACAGCACGGTACGAGCAGTACTTC.

The chain is built from TRBV7-6 and TRBJ2-7; 8 bases agree with TRBD1. The CDR3 has 13 residues. Germline CDR1 SGHVS, CDR2 FNYEAQ. The junction had 7 bases not matched to a gene; V was cut back by 5 bases and J by 7 bases. The CDR3 protein is CASSIRTGREQYF. CDR3 DNA sequence: TGTGCCAGCAGCATTCGGACAGGGAGGGAGCAGTACTTC.

The chain joins TRBV28 to TRBJ2-5; 7 nucleotides align to TRBD1. Germline-derived CDR1 and CDR2 are MDHEN and SYDVKM. CDR3 length: 12 residues. J lost 1 base, V lost 10 bases, and 3 bases had no gene match. DNA for the CDR3: TGTGCCACCGGGGACAGCCAAGAGACCCAGTACTTC. It is translated as CATGDSQETQYF.

This clone was recorded only once. The chain joins TRBV7-3 to TRBJ2-3, with D perhaps assigned TRBD1 or TRBD2 (5 bases each). Germline CDR1 is SGHTA and CDR2 is FQGTGA. This CDR3 is built from 13 residues. The germline V and J ends were trimmed by 8 bases and 6 bases, with 15 bases remaining between them. CDR3 residues: CASAGSLLDTQYF. Written as DNA, the CDR3 is TGTGCCAGCGCAGGGAGTTTGCTGGATACGCAGTATTTT.

J is TRBJ2-7 and V is TRBV28, with 10 positions matching TRBD2. V lost 6 bases, J lost 5 bases, and 7 bases stayed unmatched. The CDR3 extends over 14 amino acids. Germline CDR1 and CDR2: MDHEN and SYDVKM. The CDR3 DNA reads TGTGCCAGCAGCCTCTCCGGGACTAGCGACGAGCAGTACTTC. It yields the protein CASSLSGTSDEQYF.

Only one count was recorded for this clone. This chain uses TRBV5-1 with TRBJ1-2; 7 bases align to TRBD1. The J segment lost 2 bases and the V segment lost 1 base, leaving 5 bases of the junction unmatched. The germline CDR1 and CDR2 sequences are SGHRS and YFSETQ. The CDR3 covers 15 residues. This CDR3 reads CASSLRQGSNYGYTF. DNA for the CDR3: TGCGCCAGCAGCTTGCGACAGGGCTCAAACTATGGCTACACCTTC.

The chain recombines TRBV15 with TRBJ1-2; TRBD1 is a possible D gene (6 bases). The germline V gene encodes CDR1 LNHNV and CDR2 YYDKDF (reference sequence). The CDR3 contains 14 residues. V lost 0 bases and J 7 bases, leaving 12 bases between the germline ends. The CDR3 reads CATSREGGSFGYTF. In nucleotides, the CDR3 is TGTGCCACCAGCAGAGAGGGGGGCAGTTTTGGCTACACCTTC.

With regard to this clone: Sequence at one end of the junction differs from germline and may be a read error. This chain uses TRBV27 with TRBJ1-2; D is ambiguous. CDR3 length equals 16 residues. Germline CDR1 MNHEY, CDR2 SMNVEV (reference sequence). The CDR3 region is CASSLRPRGPNYDYTF. The CDR3 nucleotides are TGTGCCAGCAGTTTAAGACCTCGAGGACCTAACTATGACTACACCTTC.

This clone showed up just once. The genes are TRBV7-2 and TRBJ1-2; a possible D gene is TRBD1 (5 bases). Trimming left V 5 bases short and J 6 bases short, with 16 bases between. The CDR3 has 14 amino acids. CDR1 is SGHTA, CDR2 FQGNSA, per germline. The CDR3 DNA reads as TGTGCCAGCAGCAACCCGACAGCCTTCCATGGCTACACCTTC. It translates to CASSNPTAFHGYTF.

This clone is a singleton in its sample. The chain combines TRBV10-3 with TRBJ1-6; D not resolved. The V end lost 10 bases, the J end lost 9 bases, and 25 bases lay between the germline ends. The CDR3 loop spans 16 amino acids. Germline V CDR1 and CDR2: ENHRY, SYGVKD. CDR3 in DNA: TGTGCCACGCGAATCCATCAGCGGTCCGAGGGTTCACCCCTCCACTTT. Translation gives CATRIHQRSEGSPLHF.